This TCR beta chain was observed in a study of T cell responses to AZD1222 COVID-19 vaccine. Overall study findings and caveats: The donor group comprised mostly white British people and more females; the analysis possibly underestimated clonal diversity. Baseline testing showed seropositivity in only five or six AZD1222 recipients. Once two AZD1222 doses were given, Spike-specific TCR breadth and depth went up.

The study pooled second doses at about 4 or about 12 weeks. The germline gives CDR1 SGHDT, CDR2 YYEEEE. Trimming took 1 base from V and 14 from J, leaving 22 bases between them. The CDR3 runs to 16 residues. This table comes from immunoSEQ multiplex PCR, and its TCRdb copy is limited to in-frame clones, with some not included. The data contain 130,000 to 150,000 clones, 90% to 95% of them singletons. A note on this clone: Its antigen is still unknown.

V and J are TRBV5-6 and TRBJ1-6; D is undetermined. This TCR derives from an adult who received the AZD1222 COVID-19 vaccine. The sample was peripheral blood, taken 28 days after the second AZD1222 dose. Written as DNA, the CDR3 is TGTGCCAGCAGCTTGTCTCGTGGGCGGGCGAGTGGGTCCCTCCACTTT. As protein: CASSLSRGRASGSLHF.